This TCR beta chain was recovered during a study of blood T cells in healthy people across ages. Overall study results and limits: Donors of long life had a larger count of naive CD4+ cells and greater diversity than aged donors. Since the PBMCs were unsorted, naive and antigen-experienced cells could not be conclusively compared. Researchers judged that diversity estimates from one million T cells fell short of true values.

The V end was cut by 1 base, the J end by 3 bases, with 7 bases between. The CDR3 is 14 residues long. In germline, CDR1 is KGHSH, CDR2 LQKENI. Using a J-beta primer mix together with a sample-barcoded 5' primer, a second PCR was run for roughly 7 to 12 cycles. Tagging of each cDNA molecule was performed by a template-switch adaptor with 12 random nucleotides. TCRdb re-analysed the 5' RACE reads in MiXCR, keeping a single row per CDR3 protein. Among hundreds of thousands of distinct CDR3 sequences listed, 29% were seen once. This clonotype was picked up many times. Its antigen remains unknown. The rearrangement joins TRBV18 to TRBJ2-4, with a weak D call TRBD1 (6 bases). This clonotype originated in a woman aged 80 or older in good health. Input material: blood. The CDR3 spells CASSPQGDKNIQYF. The CDR3 DNA reads as TGTGCCAGCTCACCACAGGGGGACAAAAACATTCAGTACTTC.